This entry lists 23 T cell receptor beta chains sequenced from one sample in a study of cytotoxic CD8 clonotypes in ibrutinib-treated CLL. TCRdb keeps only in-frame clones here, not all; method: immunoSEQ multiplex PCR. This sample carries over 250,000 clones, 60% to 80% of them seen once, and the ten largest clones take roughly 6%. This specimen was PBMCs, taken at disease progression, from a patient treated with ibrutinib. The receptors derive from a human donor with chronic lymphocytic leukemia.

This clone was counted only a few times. Written as DNA, the CDR3 is TGTGCCAGCAGTTTTAGCGGGGCCTATGGCTACACCTTC. This encodes CASSFSGAYGYTF. This sequence joins TRBV28 and TRBJ1-2; TRBD1 is a possible D gene (5 bases). Germline lookup yields CDR1 MDHEN and CDR2 SYDVKM. The CDR3 has 13 amino acids. Trimming pared 3 bases from V and 4 bases from J, leaving 9 bases between.

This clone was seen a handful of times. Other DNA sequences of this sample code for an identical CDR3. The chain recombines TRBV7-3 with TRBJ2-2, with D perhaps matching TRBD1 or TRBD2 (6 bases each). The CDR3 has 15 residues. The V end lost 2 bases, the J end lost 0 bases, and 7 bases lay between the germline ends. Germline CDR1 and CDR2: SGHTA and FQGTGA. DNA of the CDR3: TGTGCCAGCAGCTTAGGGGGGCCGAACACCGGGGAGCTGTTTTTT. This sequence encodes CASSLGGPNTGELFF.

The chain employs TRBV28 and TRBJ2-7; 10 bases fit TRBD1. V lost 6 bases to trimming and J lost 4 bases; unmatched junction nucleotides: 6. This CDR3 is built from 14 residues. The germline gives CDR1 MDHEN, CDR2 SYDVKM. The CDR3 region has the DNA TGTGCCAGCAGGCGACAGGGGGCGTCGTACGAGCAGTACTTC. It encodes CASRRQGASYEQYF.

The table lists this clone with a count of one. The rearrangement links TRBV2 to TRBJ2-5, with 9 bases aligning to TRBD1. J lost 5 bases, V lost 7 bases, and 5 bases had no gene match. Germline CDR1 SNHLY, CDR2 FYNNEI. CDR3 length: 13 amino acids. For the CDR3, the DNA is TGTGCCAGCAACAGGGGGCAGATGGAGACCCAGTACTTC. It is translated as CASNRGQMETQYF.

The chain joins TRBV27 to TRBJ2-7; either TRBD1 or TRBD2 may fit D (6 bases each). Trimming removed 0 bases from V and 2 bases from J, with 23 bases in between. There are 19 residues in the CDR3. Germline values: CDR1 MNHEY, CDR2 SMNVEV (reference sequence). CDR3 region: CASSLSPGVRGGKTYEQYF. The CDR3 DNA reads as TGTGCCAGCAGTTTATCCCCAGGGGTACGTGGCGGGAAGACCTACGAGCAGTACTTC.

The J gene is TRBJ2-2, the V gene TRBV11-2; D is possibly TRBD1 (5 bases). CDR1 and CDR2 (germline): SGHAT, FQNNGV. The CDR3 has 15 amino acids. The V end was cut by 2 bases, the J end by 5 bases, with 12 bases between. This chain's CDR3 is CASSLIQGWTGELFF. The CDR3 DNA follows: TGTGCCAGCAGCTTAATTCAGGGATGGACCGGGGAGCTGTTTTTT.

Here the CDR3 reads CASGLGRQETQYF. The DNA for the CDR3 is TGTGCCAGCGGATTAGGAAGACAAGAGACCCAGTACTTC. The chain couples TRBV11-2 to TRBJ2-5, with D uncertain. CDR1 and CDR2 (germline): SGHAT, FQNNGV. There are 13 residues in the CDR3. Trimming removed 8 bases from V and 2 bases from J, with 12 bases in between.

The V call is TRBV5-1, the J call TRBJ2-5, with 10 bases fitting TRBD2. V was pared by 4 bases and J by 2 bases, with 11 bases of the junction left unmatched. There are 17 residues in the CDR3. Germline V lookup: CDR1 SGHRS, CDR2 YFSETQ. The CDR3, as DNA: TGCGCCAGCAGCCCCGGGCGGACTAGCGGAGAACAAGAGACCCAGTACTTC. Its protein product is CASSPGRTSGEQETQYF.

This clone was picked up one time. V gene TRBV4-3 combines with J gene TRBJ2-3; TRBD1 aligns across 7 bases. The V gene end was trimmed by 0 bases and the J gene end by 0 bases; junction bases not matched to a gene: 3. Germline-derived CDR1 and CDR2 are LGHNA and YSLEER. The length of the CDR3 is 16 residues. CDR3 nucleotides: TGCGCCAGCAGCCAAGAAGGGGGCGGTAGCACAGATACGCAGTATTTT. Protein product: CASSQEGGGSTDTQYF.

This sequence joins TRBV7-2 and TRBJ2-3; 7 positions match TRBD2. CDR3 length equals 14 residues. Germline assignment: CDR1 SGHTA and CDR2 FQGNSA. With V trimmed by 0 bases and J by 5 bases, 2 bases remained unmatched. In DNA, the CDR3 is TGTGCCAGCAGCTTAGCGGGAGGGGTAGATACGCAGTATTTT. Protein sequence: CASSLAGGVDTQYF.

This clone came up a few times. CDR3 protein: CASSPMSQETQYF. The CDR3 nucleotides are TGCGCCAGCAGCCCTATGTCCCAAGAGACCCAGTACTTC. The V call is TRBV4-3, the J call TRBJ2-5; the D is unclear. Germline-derived CDR1 and CDR2 are LGHNA and YSLEER. V dropped 4 bases and J dropped 1 base, with 7 bases sitting between them. This CDR3 contains 13 residues.

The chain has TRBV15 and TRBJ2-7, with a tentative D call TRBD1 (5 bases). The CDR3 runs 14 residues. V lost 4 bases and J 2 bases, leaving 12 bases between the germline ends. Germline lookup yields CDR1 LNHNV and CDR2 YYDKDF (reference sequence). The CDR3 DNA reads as TGTGCCACCAGCATCCGACAGTTAACCTACGAGCAGTACTTC. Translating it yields CATSIRQLTYEQYF.

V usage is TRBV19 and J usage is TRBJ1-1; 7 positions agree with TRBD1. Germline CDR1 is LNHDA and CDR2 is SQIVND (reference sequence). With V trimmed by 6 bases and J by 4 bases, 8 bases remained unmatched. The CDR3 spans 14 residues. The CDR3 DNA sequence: TGTGCCAGTAGGAACCAGGGGGGCTCCACTGAAGCTTTCTTT. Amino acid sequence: CASRNQGGSTEAFF.

The CDR3 sequence: CASSYSAGNYGYTF. CDR3 DNA sequence: TGTGCCAGCAGTTACTCCGCGGGAAACTATGGCTACACCTTC. The V gene is TRBV6-5, the J gene TRBJ1-2, with unresolved D. This CDR3 is built from 14 residues. The V end lost 0 bases, the J end lost 2 bases, and 7 bases lay between the germline ends. Germline CDR1 is MNHEY and CDR2 is SVGAGI.

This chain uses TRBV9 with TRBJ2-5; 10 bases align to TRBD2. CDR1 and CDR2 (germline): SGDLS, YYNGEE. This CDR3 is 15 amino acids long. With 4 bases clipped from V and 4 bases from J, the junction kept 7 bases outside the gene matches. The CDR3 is CASSPRTSGIETQYF. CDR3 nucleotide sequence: TGTGCCAGCAGCCCTAGGACTAGCGGAATAGAGACCCAGTACTTC.

The CDR3 reads CASSQTSWGKDSENQPQHF. The CDR3 DNA reads TGCGCCAGCAGCCAAACGAGTTGGGGGAAAGATTCTGAGAATCAGCCCCAGCATTTT. The rearrangement links TRBV4-1 to TRBJ1-5; D possibly corresponds to TRBD1 (5 bases). V was pared by 2 bases and J by 4 bases, with 24 bases between. Germline assignment: CDR1 MGHRA and CDR2 YSYEKL. CDR3 length: 19 amino acids.

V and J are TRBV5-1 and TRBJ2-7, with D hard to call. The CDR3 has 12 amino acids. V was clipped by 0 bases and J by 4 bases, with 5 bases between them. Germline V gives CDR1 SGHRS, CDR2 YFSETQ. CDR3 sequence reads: CASSLADYEQYF. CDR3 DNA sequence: TGCGCCAGCAGCTTGGCCGATTACGAGCAGTACTTC.

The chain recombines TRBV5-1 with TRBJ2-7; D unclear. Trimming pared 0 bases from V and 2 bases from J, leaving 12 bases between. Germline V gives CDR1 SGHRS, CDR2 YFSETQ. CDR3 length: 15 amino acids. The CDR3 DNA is TGCGCCAGCAGCTTGGCGGCAGGAACCACCTACGAGCAGTACTTC. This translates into CASSLAAGTTYEQYF.

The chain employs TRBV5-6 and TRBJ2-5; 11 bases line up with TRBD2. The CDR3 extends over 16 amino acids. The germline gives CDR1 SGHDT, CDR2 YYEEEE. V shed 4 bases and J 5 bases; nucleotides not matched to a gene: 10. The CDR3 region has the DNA TGTGCCAGCAGCCCGGCAACCCTAGCGGGGGGCGAGACCCAGTACTTC. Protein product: CASSPATLAGGETQYF. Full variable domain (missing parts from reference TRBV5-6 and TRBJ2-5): DAGVTQSPTHLIKTRGQQVTLRCSPKSGHDTVSWYQQALGQGPQFIFQYYEEEERQRGNFPDRFSGHQFPNYSSELNVNALLLGDSALYLCASSPATLAGGETQYFGPGTRLLVL.

The CDR3 DNA reads as TGTGCCAGCAGTTCCCTAAGGGGGAGGGGCGAGCAGTACTTC. It translates to CASSSLRGRGEQYF. The chain has TRBV6-6 and TRBJ2-7; a possible D gene is TRBD2 (7 bases). Trimming stripped 4 bases from V and 6 bases from J, with 16 bases between. The germline V gene encodes CDR1 MNHNY and CDR2 SVGAGI (reference sequence). The CDR3 is 14 residues long.

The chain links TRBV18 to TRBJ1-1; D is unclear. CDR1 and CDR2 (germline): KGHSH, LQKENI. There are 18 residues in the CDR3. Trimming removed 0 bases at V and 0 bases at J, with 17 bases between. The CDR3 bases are TGTGCCAGCTCACCACCCCTTTTCGGGGTGATGATGAACACTGAAGCTTTCTTT. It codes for CASSPPLFGVMMNTEAFF.

The CDR3 DNA reads TGTGCCATCACCGCCAGGGTTGATCAGCCCCAGCATTTT. Translating gives CAITARVDQPQHF. V usage is TRBV10-3 and J usage is TRBJ1-5, with a tentative D call TRBD1 (5 bases). The CDR3 has 13 residues. The V end lost 7 bases, the J end lost 5 bases, and 12 bases lay between the germline ends. Germline V gene lookup returns CDR1 ENHRY and CDR2 SYGVKD.

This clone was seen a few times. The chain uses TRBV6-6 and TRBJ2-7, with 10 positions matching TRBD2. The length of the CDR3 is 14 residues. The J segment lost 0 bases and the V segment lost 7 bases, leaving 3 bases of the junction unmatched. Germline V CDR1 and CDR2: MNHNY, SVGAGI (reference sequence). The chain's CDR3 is CASNPSGSSYEQYF. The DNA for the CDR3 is TGTGCCAGCAATCCTAGCGGGAGCTCCTACGAGCAGTACTTC.